These 7 T cell receptor beta chains were sequenced from one sample in a study of blood T cell repertoires in COVID-19. Sequencing used immunoSEQ multiplex PCR; TCRdb keeps in-frame clones, though not all of them. The table lists around 40,000 clones, nearly 90% of them singletons. The sample comprised peripheral blood. The receptor set was obtained from a man in his 60s with COVID-19, enrolled during active disease.

The rearrangement uses TRBV27 and TRBJ2-3; D might be TRBD2 (5 bases). The CDR3 is 17 residues long. With 2 bases removed from V and 2 bases from J, the gap between germline ends came to 17 bases. Per germline, CDR1 MNHEY and CDR2 SMNVEV (reference sequence). The DNA of the CDR3 is TGTGCCAGCAGTTTAGGACTCCATAAACTAAACACAGATACGCAGTATTTT. It translates to CASSLGLHKLNTDTQYF.

This chain connects TRBV18 to TRBJ2-2; the match to TRBD2 covers 8 bases. CDR1 KGHSH and CDR2 LQKENI come from the germline V gene. After removal of 1 base from V and 2 bases from J, the junction contained 3 bases not matched to a gene. CDR3 length: 16 residues. The CDR3 nucleotides read TGTGCCAGCTCACCACGACTAGCGAAAAACACCGGGGAGCTGTTTTTT. It encodes CASSPRLAKNTGELFF. Full variable domain (outside the CDR3, taken from reference TRBV18 and TRBJ2-2): NAGVMQNPRHLVRRRGQEARLRCSPMKGHSHVYWYRQLPEEGLKFMVYLQKENIIDESGMPKERFSAEFPKEGPSILRIQQVVRGDSAAYFCASSPRLAKNTGELFFGEGSRLTVL.

The rearrangement joins TRBV5-1 to TRBJ1-2, with D perhaps matching TRBD1 (6 bases). Germline loops: CDR1 SGHRS, CDR2 YFSETQ. V lost 3 bases to trimming and J lost 8 bases, with 14 bases between them. The CDR3 spans 13 residues. The CDR3 region has the DNA TGCGCCAGCAGCTCGGACAGTTATTGGGGCTACACCTTC. This gives the protein CASSSDSYWGYTF.

This chain connects TRBV14 to TRBJ2-7; 9 bases fit TRBD1. Trimming took 2 bases from V and 7 from J; bases not matched to a gene: 9. The germline CDR1 and CDR2 sequences are SGHDN and FVKESK. The CDR3 extends over 15 amino acids. CDR3 region: CASSQLRDRAGEQYF. Here the CDR3 DNA reads TGTGCCAGCAGCCAACTACGGGACAGGGCCGGGGAGCAGTACTTC. Combining the CDR3 with reference TRBV14 and TRBJ2-7 gives the whole variable domain EAGVTQFPSHSVIEKGQTVTLRCDPISGHDNLYWYRRVMGKEIKFLLHFVKESKQDESGMPNNRFLAERTGGTYSTLKVQPAELEDSGVYFCASSQLRDRAGEQYFGPGTRLTVT.

The V call is TRBV11-3, the J call TRBJ2-5; TRBD2 agrees at 9 bases. V gave up 3 bases and J gave up 4 bases; unmatched junction bases: 9. This CDR3 has 16 amino acids. Germline lookup yields CDR1 SGHNT and CDR2 YENEEA. The CDR3 DNA reads as TGTGCCAGCAGCTTGCCGCGGGAGGGCCCGCGAGAGACCCAGTACTTC. Encoded protein: CASSLPREGPRETQYF.

The chain employs TRBV9 and TRBJ1-2, with 11 bases that match TRBD1. Trimming cost V 4 bases and J 8 bases; bases outside gene matches: 7. From germline, CDR1 is SGDLS and CDR2 YYNGEE. CDR3 length equals 14 residues. CDR3 in DNA: TGTGCCAGCAGCCCTGGACAGGGGGCGCGGGGCTACACCTTC. This gives the protein CASSPGQGARGYTF.

V gene TRBV7-8 combines with J gene TRBJ1-1; D remains unclear. The CDR3 length is 13 residues. In germline, CDR1 is SGHVS, CDR2 FQNEAQ. Deletions cut 0 bases from V and 10 bases from J, with 12 bases between. The CDR3: CASSLAGYEAAFF. The CDR3, as DNA: TGTGCCAGCAGCTTAGCCGGGTATGAGGCAGCTTTCTTT. Variable domain in full (rest from reference TRBV7-8 and TRBJ1-1): GAGVSQSPRYKVAKRGQDVALRCDPISGHVSLFWYQQALGQGPEFLTYFQNEAQLDKSGLPSDRFFAERPEGSVSTLKIQRTQQEDSAVYLCASSLAGYEAAFFGQGTRLTVV.